The clone carrying this T cell receptor (beta chain) has a count of ten or more. Antigen specificity is unknown. The data belong to a study of neurological immune-mediated disorders. A 10-nucleotide random UMI tagged transcripts in template-switch 5'RACE cDNA synthesis. TCRdb reprocessed the 5' RACE reads via MiXCR and lists one record per CDR3 protein. Among 65,000 to 90,000 distinct CDR3 sequences, 9% to 12% were seen once, and the ten largest hold 1.8%. 2 million PBMCs stored at -80 C were the source of the unsorted libraries. Whole-study findings and limits: The study found the most TCR clonal expansion in HTLV-1-associated myelopathy and the least in multiple sclerosis, below healthy controls.

This CDR3 contains 20 residues. Germline V gene lookup returns CDR1 LGHDT and CDR2 YNNKEL (reference sequence). J lost 0 bases, V lost 0 bases, and 14 bases had no gene match. This TCR was sampled from a man aged 35 to 55 in good health. The chain uses TRBV3-1 and TRBJ2-7; 10 nucleotides align to TRBD1. Input material: PBMCs. The CDR3 region has the DNA TGTGCCAGCAGCCAAGATCTGGAGGGACAGGGGAACCCTATCTCCTACGAGCAGTACTTC. This gives the protein CASSQDLEGQGNPISYEQYF.